Many counts were recorded for the clone carrying this T cell receptor (beta chain). The antigen is not known. The CDR3 sequence is 14 residues long. The germline V and J ends were trimmed by 0 bases and 3 bases, with 11 bases remaining between them. The germline CDR1 and CDR2 sequences are DFQATT and SNEGSKA (reference sequence). Under the authors' procedure: Construction of a distant-metastasis classifier for papillary thyroid cancer relied on CDR3 differences across clinicopathological groups. Using MiXCR, TCRdb re-called clones from the PCR reads. TCRdb, rather than the study authors, made the V and J calls. This repertoire shows about 40,000 clones, around 17% found once; its top ten account for 3.8%. This entry is derived from a study of metastatic and nonmetastatic thyroid tumors. Study as a whole: The authors compared repertoires across blood and tumor or nodule tissue from malignant and benign thyroid patients. Findings of the study overall: Malignant thyroid tumors reportedly had TCR beta diversity that was significantly higher than in benign nodules, in blood and tumor.

There were no patients who had received any treatment before thyroid surgery. This receptor was obtained from a female donor with papillary thyroid cancer or a benign thyroid nodule (not recorded which). Some clones in this sample may be carry-over from other donors' samples. The chain has TRBV20-1 and TRBJ1-1; the D gene is possibly TRBD1 (5 bases). The specimen sequenced was blood. The CDR3 DNA follows: TGCAGTGCTAGAGATGGGGGGTGGGACACTGAAGCTTTCTTT. Residues: CSARDGGWDTEAFF.